What follows are 11 T cell receptor beta chains derived from one specimen sequenced in a study of identical twins. TCRdb passed the 5' RACE reads through MiXCR, listing each CDR3 protein once. Among fewer than 500,000 distinct CDR3 sequences, roughly an eighth were seen once, and the ten largest hold approximately 1%. This sample was also put to use in a study of yellow fever vaccine responses in identical twins.

Material for sequencing was CD4+ T cells sorted from blood. These TCRs come from a young woman in good health.

This clonotype was picked up many times. The J gene is TRBJ2-2, the V gene TRBV29-1; D remains unclear. V was pared by 8 bases and J by 0 bases, with 10 bases between. Germline CDR1 reads SQVTM; CDR2 reads ANQGSEA. The CDR3 contains 13 residues. CDR3 DNA: TGCAGCTCGAGAGCAGCGAACACCGGGGAGCTGTTTTTT. Its translation is CSSRAANTGELFF.

The chain employs TRBV29-1 and TRBJ2-2; no firm D call. Germline-derived CDR1 and CDR2 are SQVTM and ANQGSEA. This CDR3 region has 13 residues. V lost 6 bases and J lost 0, with 8 bases in between. The CDR3 DNA is TGCAGCGTGGACGTAACGAACACCGGGGAGCTGTTTTTT. Protein product: CSVDVTNTGELFF.

This clonotype has just a few counts. The junction departs from germline at one end; a sequencing error may be responsible. The chain uses TRBV12-3 or TRBV12-4 and TRBJ2-3; the D gene could be TRBD1 or TRBD2 (5 bases each). This CDR3 comprises 14 residues. The CDR3, as DNA: TGTGCCAGCAGGGCACCTAGGCCCGGGGCCCCGCAGTCTTTT. Protein: CASRAPRPGAPQSF.

This clonotype was detected a few times. The V and J genes are TRBV20-1 and TRBJ2-1; 8 bases are shared with TRBD2. Unmatched junction bases numbered 7, after V lost 6 bases and J lost 0 bases. CDR3 length equals 15 residues. Germline V gives CDR1 DFQATT, CDR2 SNEGSKA (reference sequence). The CDR3 reads CSASRGGPSYNEQFF. The CDR3, as DNA: TGCAGTGCCTCCCGCGGGGGGCCCTCCTACAATGAGCAGTTCTTC.

This sequence joins TRBV12-5 and TRBJ1-1; TRBD1 might be the D (5 bases). Germline lookup yields CDR1 LGHNT and CDR2 FRNRAP. V lost 8 bases, J lost 5 bases, and 15 bases lay in between. The CDR3 is 13 amino acids. The CDR3 sequence is CASTGGSETEAFF. For the CDR3, the DNA is TGTGCTAGTACAGGAGGATCGGAAACTGAAGCTTTCTTT.

This clonotype has just a few counts. The chain joins TRBV20-1 to TRBJ2-1; 12 positions match TRBD2. Germline V CDR1 and CDR2: DFQATT, SNEGSKA (reference sequence). V lost 7 bases to trimming and J lost 6 bases; unmatched junction nucleotides: 1. The CDR3 contains 12 residues. CDR3 DNA sequence: TGCAGTGGACTAGCGGGGGCCAATGAGCAGTTCTTC. Translating gives CSGLAGANEQFF.

V usage is TRBV2 and J usage is TRBJ2-1, with 7 bases that match TRBD2. The J segment lost 0 bases and the V segment lost 6 bases, leaving 8 bases of the junction unmatched. The CDR3 sequence is 16 residues long. Germline values: CDR1 SNHLY, CDR2 FYNNEI. The CDR3 DNA reads TGTGCCAGCAGGCCCCAGCGGGACCGCTCCTACAATGAGCAGTTCTTC. It specifies CASRPQRDRSYNEQFF.

The V call is TRBV9, the J call TRBJ2-2; TRBD2 matches 12 bases. Unmatched junction bases numbered 5, after V lost 3 bases and J lost 8 bases. This CDR3 is 15 amino acids long. CDR1 and CDR2 (germline): SGDLS, YYNGEE. The CDR3 loop is CASSGATSGSGELFF. CDR3 DNA sequence: TGTGCCAGCAGCGGAGCGACTAGCGGGAGTGGGGAGCTGTTTTTT.

There are a few counts of this clonotype. The chain couples TRBV18 to TRBJ2-7, with D unresolved. Germline values: CDR1 KGHSH, CDR2 LQKENI. Trimming removed 4 bases from V and 2 bases from J, with 9 bases in between. The CDR3 runs to 13 residues. DNA of the CDR3: TGTGCCAGCTCACTACAGAGAACCTACGAGCAGTACTTC. Amino acid sequence: CASSLQRTYEQYF.

To note about this clonotype: A junction boundary mismatches the germline segment, possibly from a read error. The V and J genes are TRBV12-3 or TRBV12-4 and TRBJ2-7; 16 bases match TRBD2. CDR3 length: 16 residues. The CDR3 loop reads CATSLGTSGGVYEQYF. The CDR3 nucleotides are TGTGCCACCAGTTTAGGGACTAGCGGGGGGGTCTACGAGCAGTACTTC.

This clonotype was seen repeatedly, ten times or more. V is TRBV20-1 and J is TRBJ2-2; no definite D call. The CDR3 is made up of 14 amino acids. Germline CDR1 is DFQATT and CDR2 is SNEGSKA (reference sequence). The V end was cut by 4 bases, the J end by 4 bases, with 13 bases between. CDR3 loop: CSAMIRAVTGELFF. The CDR3 DNA reads as TGCAGTGCTATGATACGGGCGGTCACCGGGGAGCTGTTTTTT.